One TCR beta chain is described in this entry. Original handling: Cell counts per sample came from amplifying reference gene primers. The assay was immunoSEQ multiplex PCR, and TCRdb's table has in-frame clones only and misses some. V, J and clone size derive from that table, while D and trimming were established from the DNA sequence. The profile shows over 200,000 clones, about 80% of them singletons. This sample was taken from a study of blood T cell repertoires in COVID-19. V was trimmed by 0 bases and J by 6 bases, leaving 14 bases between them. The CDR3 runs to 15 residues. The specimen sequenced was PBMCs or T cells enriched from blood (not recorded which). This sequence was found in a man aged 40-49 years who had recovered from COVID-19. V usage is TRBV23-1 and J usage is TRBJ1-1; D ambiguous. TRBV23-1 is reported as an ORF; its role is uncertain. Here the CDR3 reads CASSQSRAHSSEAFF. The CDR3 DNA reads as TGCGCCAGCAGTCAATCGAGGGCACATTCGTCTGAAGCTTTCTTT.